A selection of T cell receptor beta chains follows, all from one sample in a study of blood T cell repertoires in COVID-19. Assay: immunoSEQ multiplex PCR; the TCRdb copy retains only in-frame clones and omits some. The sample lists more than 90,000 clones; 60% to 85% were seen once. Sequencing was performed on peripheral blood. These receptors all come from a man between 65 and 79 years old with acute or convalescent COVID-19. The CDR3 runs from the conserved cysteine through the conserved F or W. A D gene is named only where the DNA matches it firmly. For some rows the clone size is stated as once, few or many, or as a class when expanded; others skip it.

v_gene: TRBV7-9
abundance: once
d_gene: -
len: 15
j_gene: TRBJ1-5
CDR3aa: CASSPHGVSNQPQHF
CDR3nt: TGTGCCAGCAGCCCTCACGGGGTAAGCAATCAGCCCCAGCATTTT

v_gene: TRBV6-2/TRBV6-3
abundance: -
d_gene: TRBD1
len: 12
j_gene: TRBJ2-4
CDR3aa: CASSYQGDIQYF
CDR3nt: TGTGCCAGCAGTTACCAGGGGGACATTCAGTACTTC

v_gene: TRBV27
abundance: once
d_gene: -
len: 16
j_gene: TRBJ2-7
CDR3aa: CASSLSAGSLSYEQYF
CDR3nt: TGTGCCAGCAGTTTATCGGCCGGGTCCCTCTCCTACGAGCAGTACTTC

v_gene: TRBV7-2
abundance: once
d_gene: TRBD2
len: 15
j_gene: TRBJ2-7
CDR3aa: CASSETGLYSYEQYF
CDR3nt: TGTGCCAGCAGCGAGACGGGACTATACTCCTACGAGCAGTACTTC

v_gene: TRBV5-6
abundance: -
d_gene: -
len: 15
j_gene: TRBJ2-2
CDR3aa: CASSKTGLSTGELFF
CDR3nt: TGTGCCAGCAGTAAGACAGGACTCAGCACCGGGGAGCTGTTTTTT

v_gene: TRBV5-1
abundance: once
d_gene: -
len: 15
j_gene: TRBJ1-2
CDR3aa: CASSLSPISFYGYTF
CDR3nt: TGCGCCAGCAGCCTTTCCCCTATAAGCTTCTATGGCTACACCTTC

v_gene: TRBV9
abundance: -
d_gene: -
len: 15
j_gene: TRBJ2-3
CDR3aa: CASSVLGSTPDTQYF
CDR3nt: TGTGCCAGCAGCGTACTGGGCAGCACCCCAGATACGCAGTATTTT

v_gene: TRBV28
abundance: -
d_gene: TRBD1
len: 13
j_gene: TRBJ2-7
CDR3aa: CASNRRDRPGAYF
CDR3nt: TGTGCCAGCAACCGGAGGGACAGGCCTGGGGCGTACTTC

v_gene: TRBV5-1
abundance: once
d_gene: TRBD2
len: 16
j_gene: TRBJ2-1
CDR3aa: CASSPRTSGPQGEQFF
CDR3nt: TGCGCCAGCAGCCCACGGACTAGCGGGCCCCAGGGTGAGCAGTTCTTC

v_gene: TRBV18
abundance: -
d_gene: TRBD1
len: 17
j_gene: TRBJ1-3
CDR3aa: CASSPAGTGISGNTIYF
CDR3nt: TGTGCCAGCTCACCAGCCGGGACAGGTATCTCTGGAAACACCATATATTTT

v_gene: TRBV19
abundance: -
d_gene: -
len: 14
j_gene: TRBJ2-3
CDR3aa: CASTLLGGTDTQYF
CDR3nt: TGTGCCAGTACCCTACTAGGAGGCACAGATACGCAGTATTTT

v_gene: TRBV7-9
abundance: -
d_gene: TRBD1
len: 14
j_gene: TRBJ2-7
CDR3aa: CASSLGQGDYEQYF
CDR3nt: TGTGCCAGCAGCTTGGGACAGGGGGACTACGAGCAGTACTTC

v_gene: TRBV18
abundance: -
d_gene: -
len: 14
j_gene: TRBJ1-1
CDR3aa: CASSPFPGNTEAFF
CDR3nt: TGTGCCAGCTCACCATTTCCGGGGAACACTGAAGCTTTCTTT

v_gene: TRBV18
abundance: -
d_gene: TRBD1
len: 15
j_gene: TRBJ2-2
CDR3aa: CASSPGTGGTGELFF
CDR3nt: TGTGCCAGCTCACCGGGGACAGGGGGCACCGGGGAGCTGTTTTTT

v_gene: TRBV24-1
abundance: -
d_gene: TRBD1
len: 16
j_gene: TRBJ2-3
CDR3aa: CATSDSGQGATDTQYF
CDR3nt: TGTGCCACCAGTGACTCGGGACAGGGGGCCACAGATACGCAGTATTTT

v_gene: TRBV5-4
abundance: -
d_gene: TRBD2
len: 16
j_gene: TRBJ2-1
CDR3aa: CASSGRSGRTYNEQFF
CDR3nt: TGTGCCAGCAGCGGAAGAAGCGGGAGAACCTACAATGAGCAGTTCTTC

v_gene: TRBV9
abundance: few
d_gene: -
len: 15
j_gene: TRBJ1-3
CDR3aa: CASSVYWSSGNTIYF
CDR3nt: TGTGCCAGCAGCGTTTATTGGAGCTCTGGAAACACCATATATTTT

v_gene: TRBV7-2
abundance: -
d_gene: TRBD2
len: 17
j_gene: TRBJ2-1
CDR3aa: CASSLAAGLAGVDEQFF
CDR3nt: TGTGCCAGCAGCTTAGCGGCGGGACTAGCGGGAGTCGATGAGCAGTTCTTC

v_gene: TRBV2
abundance: -
d_gene: TRBD2
len: 14
j_gene: TRBJ2-3
CDR3aa: CASSLAGGGDTQYF
CDR3nt: TGTGCCAGCAGTTTAGCGGGAGGTGGAGATACGCAGTATTTT

v_gene: TRBV6-2/TRBV6-3
abundance: -
d_gene: TRBD1
len: 15
j_gene: TRBJ2-7
CDR3aa: CASSPGGGSSYEQYF
CDR3nt: TGTGCCAGCAGTCCAGGGGGCGGAAGCTCCTACGAGCAGTACTTC

v_gene: TRBV19
abundance: -
d_gene: TRBD1
len: 16
j_gene: TRBJ2-5
CDR3aa: CASSTGTGGHLATQYF
CDR3nt: TGTGCCAGTAGTACCGGGACAGGGGGCCATCTGGCGACCCAGTACTTC

v_gene: TRBV5-1
abundance: once
d_gene: TRBD1
len: 18
j_gene: TRBJ2-1
CDR3aa: CASSKIPTGTGAYNEQFF
CDR3nt: TGCGCCAGCAGTAAGATACCGACCGGGACAGGGGCCTACAATGAGCAGTTCTTC

v_gene: TRBV2
abundance: -
d_gene: -
len: 16
j_gene: TRBJ1-5
CDR3aa: CASSDPGKVSNQPQHF
CDR3nt: TGTGCCAGCAGTGACCCAGGGAAAGTGAGCAATCAGCCCCAGCATTTT

v_gene: TRBV18
abundance: -
d_gene: -
len: 13
j_gene: TRBJ2-7
CDR3aa: CASSPTNGVEQYF
CDR3nt: TGTGCCAGCTCACCAACCAACGGGGTCGAGCAGTACTTC

v_gene: TRBV6-5
abundance: -
d_gene: -
len: 15
j_gene: TRBJ1-3
CDR3aa: CASSYSPGSGNTIYF
CDR3nt: TGTGCCAGCAGTTACTCACCAGGCTCTGGAAACACCATATATTTT

v_gene: TRBV27
abundance: -
d_gene: -
len: 13
j_gene: TRBJ2-7
CDR3aa: CASRLGQSYEQYF
CDR3nt: TGTGCCAGCAGACTAGGACAGTCCTACGAGCAGTACTTC

v_gene: TRBV7-2
abundance: few
d_gene: -
len: 15
j_gene: TRBJ2-7
CDR3aa: CASSMTGPPSYEQYF
CDR3nt: TGTGCCAGCAGCATGACAGGTCCGCCCTCCTACGAGCAGTACTTC

v_gene: TRBV18
abundance: once
d_gene: TRBD1
len: 15
j_gene: TRBJ1-4
CDR3aa: CASSPPGQGIEKLFF
CDR3nt: TGTGCCAGCTCACCACCGGGACAGGGAATCGAAAAACTGTTTTTT

v_gene: TRBV7-9
abundance: -
d_gene: -
len: 15
j_gene: TRBJ2-7
CDR3aa: CASSLVRGASEEQYF
CDR3nt: TGTGCCAGCAGCTTAGTTCGGGGGGCCTCGGAGGAGCAGTACTTC

v_gene: TRBV24-1
abundance: once
d_gene: -
len: 11
j_gene: TRBJ2-1
CDR3aa: CATSENGIKFF
CDR3nt: TGTGCCACCAGTGAAAACGGGATCAAGTTCTTC

v_gene: TRBV11-2
abundance: -
d_gene: TRBD2
len: 18
j_gene: TRBJ2-7
CDR3aa: CASSPRVSAGGSSYEQYF
CDR3nt: TGTGCCAGCAGCCCCCGGGTCAGTGCGGGAGGGAGCTCCTACGAGCAGTACTTC

v_gene: TRBV4-3
abundance: -
d_gene: TRBD2
len: 15
j_gene: TRBJ2-1
CDR3aa: CASSHRLAGLWEQFF
CDR3nt: TGCGCCAGCAGCCACCGACTAGCGGGGCTGTGGGAGCAGTTCTTC

v_gene: TRBV7-8
abundance: -
d_gene: -
len: 13
j_gene: TRBJ2-7
CDR3aa: CASTIGAGAEQYF
CDR3nt: TGTGCCAGCACCATAGGGGCCGGCGCGGAGCAGTACTTC

v_gene: TRBV7-9
abundance: -
d_gene: TRBD1
len: 14
j_gene: TRBJ1-1
CDR3aa: CASSFQGADTEAFF
CDR3nt: TGTGCCAGCAGCTTTCAGGGGGCTGACACTGAAGCTTTCTTT

v_gene: TRBV7-2
abundance: -
d_gene: TRBD1
len: 16
j_gene: TRBJ2-2
CDR3aa: CASSGGDRVAAGELFF
CDR3nt: TGTGCCAGCAGCGGCGGGGACAGGGTAGCCGCCGGGGAGCTGTTTTTT

v_gene: TRBV7-9
abundance: few
d_gene: -
len: 13
j_gene: TRBJ2-1
CDR3aa: CASSLSGNNEQFF
CDR3nt: TGTGCCAGCAGCTTAAGCGGTAACAATGAGCAGTTCTTC

v_gene: TRBV7-9
abundance: -
d_gene: -
len: 17
j_gene: TRBJ1-1
CDR3aa: CASSLDVAGPLDSKAFF
CDR3nt: TGTGCCAGCAGCTTAGACGTCGCAGGCCCCTTAGATAGTAAAGCTTTCTTT

v_gene: TRBV5-6
abundance: -
d_gene: -
len: 15
j_gene: TRBJ2-7
CDR3aa: CASSSGALVYYEQYF
CDR3nt: TGTGCCAGCAGCTCTGGGGCTCTGGTCTACTACGAGCAGTACTTC

v_gene: TRBV19
abundance: -
d_gene: -
len: 12
j_gene: TRBJ2-2
CDR3aa: CASSPRGGELFF
CDR3nt: TGTGCCAGTAGTCCAAGAGGCGGGGAGCTGTTTTTT

v_gene: TRBV4-2
abundance: few
d_gene: TRBD1
len: 17
j_gene: TRBJ1-5
CDR3aa: CASSPTGGAGYNQPQHF
CDR3nt: TGTGCCAGCAGCCCGACAGGGGGCGCGGGATACAATCAGCCCCAGCATTTT

v_gene: TRBV4-1
abundance: -
d_gene: TRBD1
len: 15
j_gene: TRBJ1-5
CDR3aa: CASSQNAQGAQPQHF
CDR3nt: TGCGCCAGCAGCCAAAATGCACAGGGGGCTCAGCCCCAGCATTTT

v_gene: TRBV4-2
abundance: once
d_gene: TRBD1
len: 14
j_gene: TRBJ1-1
CDR3aa: CASSHLGQEGEAFF
CDR3nt: TGTGCCAGCAGCCATTTGGGACAGGAGGGTGAAGCTTTCTTT

v_gene: TRBV5-1
abundance: -
d_gene: -
len: 15
j_gene: TRBJ2-1
CDR3aa: CASSLAQGNGDEQFF
CDR3nt: TGCGCCAGCAGCCTTGCTCAGGGAAATGGGGATGAGCAGTTCTTC

v_gene: TRBV6-5
abundance: -
d_gene: -
len: 13
j_gene: TRBJ2-5
CDR3aa: CASGPQGRETQYF
CDR3nt: TGTGCCAGCGGCCCACAGGGCCGAGAGACCCAGTACTTC

v_gene: TRBV19
abundance: -
d_gene: -
len: 15
j_gene: TRBJ2-7
CDR3aa: CASSIAGSPSYEQYF
CDR3nt: TGTGCCAGTAGTATAGCAGGGTCCCCCTCCTACGAGCAGTACTTC

v_gene: TRBV7-2
abundance: few
d_gene: -
len: 14
j_gene: TRBJ1-1
CDR3aa: CASSFNRLGAEAFF
CDR3nt: TGTGCCAGCAGCTTCAACCGATTGGGAGCTGAAGCTTTCTTT

v_gene: TRBV2
abundance: few
d_gene: TRBD2
len: 15
j_gene: TRBJ2-7
CDR3aa: CASTGLAGETYEQYF
CDR3nt: TGTGCCAGCACCGGACTAGCGGGGGAAACTTACGAGCAGTACTTC

v_gene: TRBV6-2/TRBV6-3
abundance: once
d_gene: TRBD2
len: 16
j_gene: TRBJ2-1
CDR3aa: CASSSPRQRGYNEQFF
CDR3nt: TGTGCCAGCAGTTCTCCAAGACAGCGGGGGTACAATGAGCAGTTCTTC

v_gene: TRBV7-8
abundance: -
d_gene: TRBD1
len: 17
j_gene: TRBJ2-7
CDR3aa: CASSFGTGTRGAYEQYF
CDR3nt: TGTGCCAGCAGCTTCGGGACAGGTACGCGAGGAGCCTACGAGCAGTACTTC

v_gene: TRBV6-2/TRBV6-3
abundance: -
d_gene: -
len: 16
j_gene: TRBJ1-1
CDR3aa: CASSSIPGWAETEAFF
CDR3nt: TGTGCCAGCAGTTCGATACCAGGGTGGGCGGAAACTGAAGCTTTCTTT